These 19 T cell receptor beta chains share one sample of origin, sequenced in a study of beta chain features in type 1 diabetes. Their target antigens are unknown. Reverse transcribing all isolated RNA meant expressed TCRB transcripts were sequenced. Profiling relied on immunoSEQ multiplex PCR, and the TCRdb table lists in-frame clones only, not all of them. The table includes 240,000 or so clones, roughly 13% detected once. Overall study results and limits: For Type 1 diabetes patients, all four CD4+ subsets carried TCRB CDR3s that were moderately but significantly shorter.

Source material: naive CD4+ T cells from blood. These receptor sequences come from a man younger than 45 with type 1 diabetes.

The rearrangement joins TRBV19 to TRBJ2-2, with D perhaps matching TRBD1 (6 bases). V lost 0 bases and J lost 4, with 12 bases in between. The CDR3 covers 16 residues. Germline V CDR1 and CDR2: LNHDA, SQIVND (reference sequence). The CDR3 DNA sequence: TGTGCCAGTAGTATAGAAACAGGGAGTGGCACCGGGGAGCTGTTTTTT. Translated: CASSIETGSGTGELFF.

This clone was seen a few times. The CDR3, as DNA: TGTGCCAGCAGCTTGGGGACTACCTACAATGAGCAGTTCTTC. Encoded protein: CASSLGTTYNEQFF. The V call is TRBV7-9, the J call TRBJ2-1; 7 bases align to TRBD2. The germline V gene has CDR1 SEHNR and CDR2 FQNEAQ (reference sequence). This CDR3 has 14 residues. J was trimmed by 2 bases and V by 3 bases; bases with no gene match: 1.

The chain couples TRBV7-2 to TRBJ2-2; TRBD1 matches at 10 bases. CDR1 SGHTA and CDR2 FQGNSA come from the germline V gene. V lost 5 bases to trimming and J lost 6 bases; unmatched junction nucleotides: 6. CDR3 length: 15 amino acids. CDR3 region: CASSQRDRGSGELFF. CDR3 coding DNA: TGTGCCAGCAGCCAACGGGACAGGGGCTCCGGGGAGCTGTTTTTT.

There are a few counts of this clone. The chain uses TRBV19 and TRBJ1-5; 7 nucleotides agree with TRBD1. The CDR3 contains 13 residues. V gave up 7 bases and J gave up 8 bases; unmatched junction bases: 8. The germline CDR1 and CDR2 sequences are LNHDA and SQIVND (reference sequence). The DNA for the CDR3 is TGTGCCAGTACCGGGCAGGGGGTGGAGCCCCAGCATTTT. Protein sequence: CASTGQGVEPQHF.

As concerns this clone: Other nucleotide sequences from this sample produce the same CDR3. This chain connects TRBV5-1 to TRBJ2-1; TRBD1 matches at 9 bases. Germline assignment: CDR1 SGHRS and CDR2 YFSETQ. J lost 6 bases, V lost 0 bases, and 1 base had no gene match. The CDR3 is 14 amino acids. Here the CDR3 reads CASSLGQGGNEQFF. CDR3 nucleotide sequence: TGCGCCAGCAGCTTGGGACAGGGGGGCAATGAGCAGTTCTTC. Looking up the rest from reference TRBV5-1 and TRBJ2-1 gives the full variable domain: KAGVTQTPRYLIKTRGQQVTLSCSPISGHRSVSWYQQTPGQGLQFLFEYFSETQRNKGNFPGRFSGRQFSNSRSEMNVSTLELGDSALYLCASSLGQGGNEQFFGPGTRLTVL.

This clone showed up just a few times. This chain uses TRBV9 with TRBJ2-1, with 9 nucleotides matching TRBD2. The CDR3 consists of 14 residues. The V gene end was trimmed by 4 bases and the J gene end by 7 bases; junction bases not matched to a gene: 6. Per germline, CDR1 SGDLS and CDR2 YYNGEE. CDR3 sequence: CASSISGGWNEQFF. The CDR3 nucleotides read TGTGCCAGCAGCATTAGCGGGGGCTGGAATGAGCAGTTCTTC.

The V and J genes are TRBV7-9 and TRBJ2-6; 11 bases map to TRBD1. V trimming: 4 bases; J trimming: 0 bases; junction bases outside the gene matches: 2. The germline gives CDR1 SEHNR, CDR2 FQNEAQ (reference sequence). This CDR3 has 17 residues. CDR3 sequence reads: CASSSGTGGSGANVLTF. As DNA, the CDR3 is TGTGCCAGCAGCTCCGGGACAGGGGGCTCTGGGGCCAACGTCCTGACTTTC.

The CDR3 loop reads CASLGQGETNTGELFF. The CDR3 DNA reads as TGTGCCAGCCTTGGCCAGGGGGAGACGAACACCGGGGAGCTGTTTTTT. V is TRBV6-6 and J is TRBJ2-2; 7 bases map to TRBD1. The junction had 9 bases not matched to a gene; V was cut back by 8 bases and J by 0 bases. The germline gives CDR1 MNHNY, CDR2 SVGAGI (reference sequence). The CDR3 is made up of 16 amino acids.

This clone was seen only a few times. The genes are TRBV30 and TRBJ1-2; 8 positions match TRBD1. The CDR3 totals 13 residues. CDR1 is GTSNPN and CDR2 is SVGIG in the germline V gene (reference sequence). J gave up 7 bases and V 0 bases, and 4 bases lay outside the gene matches. The CDR3 DNA reads as TGTGCCTGGAGTGTACGACAGGGGCTTGGCTACACCTTC. Translating it yields CAWSVRQGLGYTF.

The chain employs TRBV6-1 and TRBJ1-5; D ambiguous. The germline V and J ends were trimmed by 0 bases and 0 bases, with 9 bases remaining between them. CDR3 length: 16 residues. The V gene's germline CDR1 is MNHNS and CDR2 SASEGT. CDR3 nucleotide sequence: TGTGCCAGCAGTGAAGCGCCGGAGTTTAGCAATCAGCCCCAGCATTTT. It codes for CASSEAPEFSNQPQHF.

The genes are TRBV5-6 and TRBJ2-2; 9 nucleotides agree with TRBD1. V shed 0 bases, J shed 4 bases, and the junction held 10 bases outside the gene matches. The germline V gene encodes CDR1 SGHDT and CDR2 YYEEEE. There are 18 residues in the CDR3. In DNA, the CDR3 is TGTGCCAGCAGCTTGGTGGTCCGGACAGGGGTGAGCACCGGGGAGCTGTTTTTT. This translates into CASSLVVRTGVSTGELFF.

This clone has only a few counts. DNA of the CDR3: TGTGCCAGCAGTTTACGAGCGGCTGGGGCCAACGTCCTGACTTTC. Encoded protein: CASSLRAAGANVLTF. V and J are TRBV28 and TRBJ2-6; a weak D match, TRBD2 (5 bases). The CDR3 has 15 residues. Germline-derived CDR1 and CDR2 are MDHEN and SYDVKM. V lost 2 bases, J lost 2 bases, and 7 bases lay in between.

In its sample, this clone was seen a few times. The genes are TRBV9 and TRBJ1-1; 10 nucleotides match TRBD1. V was pared by 4 bases and J by 12 bases, with 9 bases of the junction left unmatched. CDR1 SGDLS and CDR2 YYNGEE come from the germline V gene. The CDR3 loop spans 13 amino acids. The CDR3 DNA reads TGTGCCAGCAGCCCCCGACCGGGACAGGGGACTTTCTTT. Its protein product is CASSPRPGQGTFF.

V and J are TRBV6-5 and TRBJ2-3; 7 nucleotides agree with TRBD1. This CDR3 is 14 amino acids long. J gave up 5 bases and V 2 bases, and 4 bases lay outside the gene matches. Germline V gene lookup returns CDR1 MNHEY and CDR2 SVGAGI. CDR3 in DNA: TGTGCCAGCAGTTACCGGGACAGTTTAGATACGCAGTATTTT. This sequence encodes CASSYRDSLDTQYF.

This clone has just a few counts. The chain recombines TRBV2 with TRBJ1-1; D perhaps matches TRBD1 (5 bases). V lost 10 bases and J lost 0, with 12 bases in between. Germline CDR1 and CDR2: SNHLY and FYNNEI. The CDR3 runs to 13 residues. CDR3 region: CATLREMNTEAFF. Here the CDR3 DNA reads TGTGCCACCCTCAGGGAAATGAACACTGAAGCTTTCTTT.

This chain uses TRBV13 with TRBJ2-7; 10 nucleotides agree with TRBD1. CDR3 length: 14 amino acids. Germline trimming cut 5 bases from V and 2 bases from J; bases unmatched to any gene: 3. CDR1 and CDR2 (germline): PRHDT, FYEKMQ (reference sequence). Written as DNA, the CDR3 is TGTGCCAGCAGCCCCGGGACAGGGGCCTACGAGCAGTACTTC. This encodes CASSPGTGAYEQYF.

This clone came up a few times. The V and J genes are TRBV6-1 and TRBJ1-1; no clear D gene. CDR1 is MNHNS, CDR2 SASEGT, per germline. The CDR3 is 17 amino acids. With 2 bases removed from V and 0 bases from J, the gap between germline ends came to 16 bases. The CDR3 protein is CASSETYLNPLNTEAFF. In DNA form, the CDR3 reads TGTGCCAGCAGTGAAACCTACCTAAATCCGCTGAACACTGAAGCTTTCTTT.

The rearrangement uses TRBV4-2 and TRBJ2-6, with a tentative D call TRBD2 (5 bases). The length of the CDR3 is 17 residues. Trimming shortened V by 0 bases and J by 4 bases, and 13 bases separated the two germline ends. Per the germline V gene, CDR1 is LGHNA and CDR2 is YNFKEQ. The CDR3 spells CASSQDGTSSGANVLTF. The CDR3 nucleotides are TGTGCCAGCAGCCAAGACGGTACTAGTTCCGGGGCCAACGTCCTGACTTTC.

Only a few counts were recorded for this clone. Other DNA sequences in this specimen translate into the identical CDR3. V gene TRBV9 combines with J gene TRBJ2-4, with unresolved D. CDR3 length equals 14 residues. Germline lookup yields CDR1 SGDLS and CDR2 YYNGEE. The germline V and J ends were trimmed by 4 bases and 0 bases, with 8 bases remaining between them. This CDR3 is CASSPAVAKNIQYF. CDR3 DNA sequence: TGTGCCAGCAGCCCTGCGGTAGCCAAAAACATTCAGTACTTC.